Sequencing of this T cell receptor beta chain was carried out in a study of cytomegalovirus exposure and HLA in healthy donors. About this clone itself: The antigen is unknown.

PCR involved 60 Vbeta and 13 Jbeta primers. Original processing notes: Later, an analysis found some 80 million unique TCR beta chains, and approximately 10 million of these were shared. Method: immunoSEQ multiplex PCR; TCRdb's copy keeps in-frame clones and lacks some. D and trimming were read from the DNA, whereas the V and J calls and clone size are those reported in that table. The sample holds about 180,000 clones; over 70% are singletons and the top ten take 6% to 7.5%. The CDR3 has 14 amino acids. Germline values: CDR1 SGHNT, CDR2 YENEEA. V lost 7 bases and J 1 base, leaving 13 bases between the germline ends. Study-wide points: Segments of the TCR beta V type were, in most cases, productive about 87% or about 30% of the time in an earlier analysis.

Specimen: PBMCs. The chain is built from TRBV11-3 and TRBJ1-1; D is possibly TRBD1 (5 bases). The source of this sequence is a man aged 25 to 45 in good health and CMV-seropositive. CDR3 sequence reads: CASTDSYRNTEAFF. For the CDR3, the DNA is TGTGCCAGCACCGACAGCTATCGGAACACTGAAGCTTTCTTT.